This TCR beta chain came from a study of spatial heterogeneity in lung cancer. The wider study: Compared with alpha-chain sequences, beta-chain sequences were consistently detected in greater numbers. Strongly correlated with TCR transcript counts in tumor regions was a T cell module score, which was a transcriptional module score calculated from matched bulk RNA-seq. On average, each unique TCR and UMI combination appeared more than ten times in raw reads. Study observations and caveats: Tumors with more nonsynonymous mutations had more expanded intratumoral alpha and beta TCRs.

Every cDNA TCR molecule received its own unique molecular identifier. TCRdb processed the 5' RACE reads anew with MiXCR; each CDR3 protein has one entry. The sample shows approximately 7,000 distinct CDR3 sequences, approximately 12% of them seen only once. The V gene end was trimmed by 1 base and the J gene end by 6 bases; junction bases not matched to a gene: 9. The CDR3 is 15 residues long. Per the germline V gene, CDR1 is SGHRS and CDR2 is YFSETQ. Documented time point: sample taken at primary tumor resection. This clonotype was counted many times. Its specificity is unknown. This beta chain was picked up by a library intended for alpha chains and is off target, so its count carries little meaning.

The V gene is TRBV5-1, the J gene TRBJ2-7, with TRBD2 matching 8 bases. This sample comprised lung tumor tissue, obtained at surgery. The sequence was obtained from a male donor with early-stage non-small cell lung cancer. The CDR3 loop reads CASSLFPGLAGEQYF. The CDR3 DNA follows: TGCGCCAGCAGCTTGTTTCCCGGACTAGCAGGCGAGCAGTACTTC.